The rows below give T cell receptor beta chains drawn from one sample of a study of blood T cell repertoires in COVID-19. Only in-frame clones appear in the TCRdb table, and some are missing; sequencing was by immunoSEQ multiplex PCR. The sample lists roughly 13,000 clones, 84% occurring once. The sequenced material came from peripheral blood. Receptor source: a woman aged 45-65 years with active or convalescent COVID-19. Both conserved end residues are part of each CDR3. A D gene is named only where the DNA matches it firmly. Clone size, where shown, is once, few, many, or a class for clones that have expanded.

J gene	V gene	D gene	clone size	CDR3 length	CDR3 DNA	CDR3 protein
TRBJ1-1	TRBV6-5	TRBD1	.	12	TGTGCCAGCAGTCAAACAGGGGTGGTAGCTTTCTTT	CASSQTGVVAFF
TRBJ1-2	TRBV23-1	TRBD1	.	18	TGCGCCAGCAGTCGTCAGAGACGACAGGGTAATCCAAGTTGGGGCTACACCTTC	CASSRQRRQGNPSWGYTF
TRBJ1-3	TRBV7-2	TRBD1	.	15	TGTGCCAGCAGCACTAGGACAGGGTCCGGAAACACCATATATTTT	CASSTRTGSGNTIYF
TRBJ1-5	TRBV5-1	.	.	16	TGCGCCAGCAGCTTGAGGGGCCCTTGGGACAATCAGCCCCAGCATTTT	CASSLRGPWDNQPQHF
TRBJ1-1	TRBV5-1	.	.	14	TGCGCCAGCAGCAAAACAGGGATGGGGACTGAAGCTTTCTTT	CASSKTGMGTEAFF
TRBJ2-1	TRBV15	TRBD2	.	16	TGTGCCACCAGCAGAGAACCTGCCGGGGGGTACAATGAGCAGTTCTTC	CATSREPAGGYNEQFF
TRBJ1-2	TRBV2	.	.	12	TGTGCCAGCAGTGAACTGGGGGGTGGCTACACCTTC	CASSELGGGYTF
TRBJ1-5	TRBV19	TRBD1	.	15	TGTGCCAGTAGTAGCCCGGGACAGCCCAATCAGCCCCAGCATTTT	CASSSPGQPNQPQHF
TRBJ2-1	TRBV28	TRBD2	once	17	TGTGCCAGCAGCCACTACCCCCCTAGCGGGAGCTACAATGAGCAGTTCTTC	CASSHYPPSGSYNEQFF
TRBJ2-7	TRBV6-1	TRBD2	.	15	TGTGCCAGCAGTGAAGTAAGGGAGGGGCGGTACGAGCAGTACTTC	CASSEVREGRYEQYF
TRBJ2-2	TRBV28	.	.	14	TGTGCCAGCAGTTACAGGGTTGAAACCGGGGAGCTGTTTTTT	CASSYRVETGELFF
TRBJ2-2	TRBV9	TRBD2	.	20	TGTGCCAGCAGCCGACTCCTTACACTAGCGGGGGGGCCTCTTGCCGGGGAGCTGTTTTTT	CASSRLLTLAGGPLAGELFF
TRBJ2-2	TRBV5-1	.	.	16	TGCGCCAGCAGCTTGGTGGCGGGGTCGAACACCGGGGAGCTGTTTTTT	CASSLVAGSNTGELFF
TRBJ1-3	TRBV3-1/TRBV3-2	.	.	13	TGTGCCAGCAGAAACAGACCTGGAAACACCATATATTTT	CASRNRPGNTIYF
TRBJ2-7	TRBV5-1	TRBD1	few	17	TGCGCCAGCAGCTTGGGATTTGGGACAGCGAACTCCTACGAGCAGTACTTC	CASSLGFGTANSYEQYF
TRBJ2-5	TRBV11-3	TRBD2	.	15	TGTGCCAGCAGCTTAAGGGCGGGGGGCCAAGAGACCCAGTACTTC	CASSLRAGGQETQYF
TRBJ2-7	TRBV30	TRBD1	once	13	TGTGCCTGGCGCCGACAGGGGGGGTACGAGCAGTACTTC	CAWRRQGGYEQYF
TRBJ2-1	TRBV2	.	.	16	TGTGCCAGCAGTGATTTAGGTCTCAGCGGTAATGATGAGCAGTTCTTC	CASSDLGLSGNDEQFF
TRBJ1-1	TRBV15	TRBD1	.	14	TGTGCCACCAGCAGGGGACAGGGAGGGACTGAAGCTTTCTTT	CATSRGQGGTEAFF
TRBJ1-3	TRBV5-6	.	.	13	TGTGCCAGCAGCCTACAGGGTGGAAACACCATATATTTT	CASSLQGGNTIYF
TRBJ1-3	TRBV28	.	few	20	TGTGCCAGCAGTTTATTCGTCAGGGTCGGTCCCCCATACTCTGGAAACACCATATATTTT	CASSLFVRVGPPYSGNTIYF
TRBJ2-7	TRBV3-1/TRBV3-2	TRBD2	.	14	TGTGCCAGCAGCCCCGGGCTAGCGGGGGTCGAGCAGTACTTC	CASSPGLAGVEQYF
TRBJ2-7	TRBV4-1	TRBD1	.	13	TGCGCCAGCAGCCCGGGACAGACCTACGAGCAGTACTTC	CASSPGQTYEQYF
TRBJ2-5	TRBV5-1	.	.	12	TGCGCCAGCAGCCCCCCGGGGGAGACCCAGTACTTC	CASSPPGETQYF
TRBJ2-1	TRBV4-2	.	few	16	TGTGCCAGCAGCCAAGATATTGGCTCCTCCTACAATGAGCAGTTCTTC	CASSQDIGSSYNEQFF
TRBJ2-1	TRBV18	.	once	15	TGTGCCAGCTCACCACCCGCAGGGGTGAACAATGAGCAGTTCTTC	CASSPPAGVNNEQFF
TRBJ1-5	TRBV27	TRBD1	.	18	TGTGCCAGCAGCCCATTAACAGGGGGCCAAAACATGGGTCAGCCCCAGCATTTT	CASSPLTGGQNMGQPQHF
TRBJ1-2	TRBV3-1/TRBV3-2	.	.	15	TGTGCCAGCAGCCAAGATGGAGCACCTAACTATGGCTACACCTTC	CASSQDGAPNYGYTF